This TCR beta chain is drawn from a study of blood T cell repertoires in COVID-19. CDR3 size: 14 residues. V lost 4 bases, J lost 11 bases, and 9 bases stayed unmatched. The V gene's germline CDR1 is SQVTM and CDR2 ANQGSEA. Some clones are missing from TCRdb's copy, which holds only in-frame ones; the method was immunoSEQ multiplex PCR. The table includes approximately 65,000 clones, roughly 80% detected once. This chain links TRBV29-1 with TRBJ2-1, with 12 positions matching TRBD1. Sequencing was done on a sample of peripheral blood. This TCR came from a man between 60 and 70 years old with acute or convalescent COVID-19. CDR3 DNA sequence: TGCAGCGTTGTACCGGGACAGGGGGCTGGGAAGCAGTTCTTC. Its protein is CSVVPGQGAGKQFF.